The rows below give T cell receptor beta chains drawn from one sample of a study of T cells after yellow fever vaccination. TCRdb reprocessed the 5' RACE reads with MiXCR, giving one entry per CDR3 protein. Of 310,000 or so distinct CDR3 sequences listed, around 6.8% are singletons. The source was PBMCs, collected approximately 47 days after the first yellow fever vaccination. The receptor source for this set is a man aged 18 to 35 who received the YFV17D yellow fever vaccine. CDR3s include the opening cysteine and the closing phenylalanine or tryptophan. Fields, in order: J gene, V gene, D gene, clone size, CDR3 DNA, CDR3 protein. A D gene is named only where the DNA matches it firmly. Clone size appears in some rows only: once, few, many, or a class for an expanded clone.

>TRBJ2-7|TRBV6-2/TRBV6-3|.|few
TGTGCCAGCAGTTTTAGCCTGGACGAGCAGTACTTC
CASSFSLDEQYF
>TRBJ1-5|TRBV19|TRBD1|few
TGTGCCAGTAGTAGGATACAGGGGGGTTCTCAGCCCCAGCATTTT
CASSRIQGGSQPQHF
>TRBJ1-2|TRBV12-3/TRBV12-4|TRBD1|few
TGTGCCAGCAGACCGTGGACAGGCGCGCCGGGTGGCTACACCTTC
CASRPWTGAPGGYTF
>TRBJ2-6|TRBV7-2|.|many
TGTGCCAGCACCCCGCAGTCGGCCTCTGGGGCCAACGTCCTGACTTTC
CASTPQSASGANVLTF
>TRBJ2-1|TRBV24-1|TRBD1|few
TGTGCCACCAGTGATTCGACAGGGTTCGATGAGCAGTTCTTC
CATSDSTGFDEQFF
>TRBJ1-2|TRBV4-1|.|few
TGCGCCAGCAGCCAAGTCGGGGGCGTCGGCTATGGCTACACCTTC
CASSQVGGVGYGYTF
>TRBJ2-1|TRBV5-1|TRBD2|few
TGCGCCAGCACCCGGGGCCTAGCGGGGAAAGACAATGAGCAGTTCTTC
CASTRGLAGKDNEQFF
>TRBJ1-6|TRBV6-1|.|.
TGTGCCAGCACCCTGGACATATACTCCTATAATTCACCCCTCCACTTT
CASTLDIYSYNSPLHF
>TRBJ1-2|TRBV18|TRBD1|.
TGTGCCAGCTCACCACGGGCGGGACAGGGGGCAGGCGGCTACACCTTC
CASSPRAGQGAGGYTF
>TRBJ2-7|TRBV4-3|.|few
TGCGCCAGCAGCCAAGATTGGGGCCCCTACGAGCAGTACTTC
CASSQDWGPYEQYF
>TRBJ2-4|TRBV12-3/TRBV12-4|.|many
TGTGCCAGCAGTTTACAGGGAAACATTCAGTACTTC
CASSLQGNIQYF
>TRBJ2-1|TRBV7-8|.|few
TGTGCCAGCAGCTCCATTGGGGGCCCGGGGTTCTTC
CASSSIGGPGFF
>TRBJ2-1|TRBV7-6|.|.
TGTGCCAGCAGCCACCCCGGGGGTTCAGAAAATGAGCAGTTCTTC
CASSHPGGSENEQFF
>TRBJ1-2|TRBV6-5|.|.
TGTGCCAGCAGTTACTCAACGGGGAGGGATGGCTACACCTTC
CASSYSTGRDGYTF
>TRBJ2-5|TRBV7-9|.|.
TGTGCCAGCAGCTTATATCTCGACCAAGAGACCCAGTACTTC
CASSLYLDQETQYF
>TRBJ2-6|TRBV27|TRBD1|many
TGTGCCAGCAGTTTAGGAGACAGGGTTGGTGGGGCCAACGTCCTGACTTTC
CASSLGDRVGGANVLTF
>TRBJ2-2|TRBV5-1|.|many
TGCGCCAGCAGCTTGGGTTCTACGAACACCGGGGAGCTGTTTTTT
CASSLGSTNTGELFF
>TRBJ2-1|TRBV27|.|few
TGTGCCAGCAGTCAGCGGGTGAGCTCCTACAATGAGCAGTTCTTC
CASSQRVSSYNEQFF
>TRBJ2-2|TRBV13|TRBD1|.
TGTGCCAGCAGCTTAGGCAGGGGGCGGAAGAACACCGGGGAGCTGTTTTTT
CASSLGRGRKNTGELFF
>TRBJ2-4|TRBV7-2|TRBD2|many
TGTGCCAGCAGCTTAGACGGGGGGGCGTCGGGGAACATTCAGTACTTC
CASSLDGGASGNIQYF
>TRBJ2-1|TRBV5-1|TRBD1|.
TGCGCCAGCAGCTTGCAGGGGGAGTTGAATGAGCAGTTCTTC
CASSLQGELNEQFF
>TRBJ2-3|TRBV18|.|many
TGTGCCAGCTCACCACAATTGGAGAGGGTCGGCACAGATACGCAGTATTTT
CASSPQLERVGTDTQYF
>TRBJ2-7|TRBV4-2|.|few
TGTGCCAGCAGCCAAGATCGTAGGGACGAGCAGTACTTC
CASSQDRRDEQYF
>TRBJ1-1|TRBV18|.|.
TGTGCCAGCTCACCACCGTCGGAGGGGACTCACTCGGGAGCTTTCTTT
CASSPPSEGTHSGAFF
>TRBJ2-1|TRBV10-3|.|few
TGTGCCATCAGTGTGTCGATGAATGAGCAGTTCTTC
CAISVSMNEQFF
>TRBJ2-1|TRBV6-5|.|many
TGTGCCAGCACTAACTACAATGAGCAGTTCTTC
CASTNYNEQFF
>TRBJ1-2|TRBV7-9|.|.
TGTGCCAGCAGTCCAGCGACAGGACCGATTAACTATGGCTACACCTTC
CASSPATGPINYGYTF
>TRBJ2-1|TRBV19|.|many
TGTGCCAGTAGTATAGTCCGTGACTCCTACAATGAGCAGTTCTTC
CASSIVRDSYNEQFF
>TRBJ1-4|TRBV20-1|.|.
TGCAGTGCTAGAGATTGGGCTTATGCAACTAATGAAAAACTGTTTTTT
CSARDWAYATNEKLFF
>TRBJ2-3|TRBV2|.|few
TGTGCCAGCAGTCTAAGGGGGACGGAATTAAGGGATACGCAGTATTTT
CASSLRGTELRDTQYF
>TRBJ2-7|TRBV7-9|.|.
TGTGCCAGCAGCTTTGGCAGGTCCTCCTACGAGCAGTACTTC
CASSFGRSSYEQYF
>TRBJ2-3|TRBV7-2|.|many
TGTGCCAGCAGCTTATTCGGGGGTAGCACAGATACGCAGTATTTT
CASSLFGGSTDTQYF
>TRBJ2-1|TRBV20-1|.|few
TGCAGTGCTAACCGACAGCTTGAGCAGTTCTTC
CSANRQLEQFF
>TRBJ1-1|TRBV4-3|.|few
TGCGCATCTTCTCGACACACCAACTTGAACACTGAAGCTTTCTTT
CASSRHTNLNTEAFF
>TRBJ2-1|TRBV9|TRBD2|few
TGTGCCAGCAGCCCCCGCGGTAGCGGGACCTACAATGAGCAGTTCTTC
CASSPRGSGTYNEQFF
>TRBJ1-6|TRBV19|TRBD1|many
TGTGCCAGTAGTATGGTTGCAGGGGGGGGTTCACCCCTCCACTTT
CASSMVAGGGSPLHF
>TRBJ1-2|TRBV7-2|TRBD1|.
TGTGCCAGCAGCTCACGACAGGGCCTAGCTAACTATGGCTACACCTTC
CASSSRQGLANYGYTF
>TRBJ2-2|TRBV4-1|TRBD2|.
TGCGCCAGCAGCCACCTCGGGACTATGAACACCGGGGAGCTGTTTTTT
CASSHLGTMNTGELFF
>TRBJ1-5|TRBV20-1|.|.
TGCAGTGCCCTCCCGGAGGTCTATAGCAATCAGCCCCAGCATTTT
CSALPEVYSNQPQHF
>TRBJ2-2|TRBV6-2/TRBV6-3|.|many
TGTGCCAGCAGTTACTCCCCCCGGGAGCTGTTTTTT
CASSYSPRELFF
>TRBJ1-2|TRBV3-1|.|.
TGTGCCAGCAGCCGGACATCTCAGGGGTCATATGGCTACACCTTC
CASSRTSQGSYGYTF
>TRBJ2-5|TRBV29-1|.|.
TGCAGCGTTCGGACCCTCCAAGAGACCCAGTACTTC
CSVRTLQETQYF
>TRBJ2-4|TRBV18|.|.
TGTGGCAGCTCACCGGGACTGGACCTAGCCAAAAACATTCAGTACTTC
CGSSPGLDLAKNIQYF
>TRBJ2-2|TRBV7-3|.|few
TGTGCCAGCAGCTTATCACACGGGAACACCGGGGAGCTGTTTTTT
CASSLSHGNTGELFF
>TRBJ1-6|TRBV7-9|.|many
TGTGCCAGCAGCTCTAGGAGGGAGAAAGATAATTCACCCCTCCACTTT
CASSSRREKDNSPLHF
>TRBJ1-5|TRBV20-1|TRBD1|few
TGCAGTGCTGGACAGGTCGATCAGCCCCAGCATTTT
CSAGQVDQPQHF
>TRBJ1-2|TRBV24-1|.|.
TGTGCCATCGGGGGGGGCCCCTATGGCTACACCTTC
CAIGGGPYGYTF
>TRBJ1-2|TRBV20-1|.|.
TGCAGTGCTAGTAAGGAAACGGTCTATGGCTACACCTTC
CSASKETVYGYTF
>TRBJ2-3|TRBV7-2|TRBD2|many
TGTGCCAGCAGCCGAGCGGGGGGAACAGATACGCAGTATTTT
CASSRAGGTDTQYF
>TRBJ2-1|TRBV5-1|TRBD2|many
TGCGCCAGCAGCCGGCAAACTAGCGGGGGGGCAGATGAGCAGTTCTTC
CASSRQTSGGADEQFF
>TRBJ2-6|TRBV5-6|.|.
TGTGCCAGCAGCCCCCGGGAAGGGGCCAACGTCCTGACTTTC
CASSPREGANVLTF
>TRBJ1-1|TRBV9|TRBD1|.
TGTGCCAGCAGCAGAACAGGGGCTCACGAAGCTTTCTTT
CASSRTGAHEAFF
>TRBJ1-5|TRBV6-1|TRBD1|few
TGTGCCAGCACTCCCGGGACAGGCCCCATCGATCAGCCCCAGCATTTT
CASTPGTGPIDQPQHF
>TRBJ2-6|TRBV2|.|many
TGTGCCAGCAGTCCGACTGGGGCCAACGTCCTGACTTTC
CASSPTGANVLTF
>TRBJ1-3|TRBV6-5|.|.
TGTGCCAGCAGTTACTCCGGAATACGCTCTGGAGACACCATATATTTT
CASSYSGIRSGDTIYF
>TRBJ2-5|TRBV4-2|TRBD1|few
TGTGCCAGCAGCCGGGACAGGGAAGGGGAGACCCAGTACTTC
CASSRDREGETQYF
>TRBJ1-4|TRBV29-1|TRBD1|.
TGCAGCGTTGAAACCACAGGGGTTAATGAAAAACTGTTTTTT
CSVETTGVNEKLFF